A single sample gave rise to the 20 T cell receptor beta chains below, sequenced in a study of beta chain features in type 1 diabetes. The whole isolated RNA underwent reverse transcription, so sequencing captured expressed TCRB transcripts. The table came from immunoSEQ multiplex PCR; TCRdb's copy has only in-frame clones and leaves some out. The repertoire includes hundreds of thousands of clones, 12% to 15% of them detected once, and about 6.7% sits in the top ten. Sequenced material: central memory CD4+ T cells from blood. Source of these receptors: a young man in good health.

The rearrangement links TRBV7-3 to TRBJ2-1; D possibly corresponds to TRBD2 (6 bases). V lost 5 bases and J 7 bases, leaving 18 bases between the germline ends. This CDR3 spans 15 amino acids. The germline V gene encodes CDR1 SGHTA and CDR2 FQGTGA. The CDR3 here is CASSPRPGGGNEQFF. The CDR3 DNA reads TGTGCCAGCAGCCCTCGCCCCGGGGGAGGAAATGAGCAGTTCTTC. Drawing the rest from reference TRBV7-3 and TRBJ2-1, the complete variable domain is GAGVSQTPSNKVTEKGKYVELRCDPISGHTALYWYRQSLGQGPEFLIYFQGTGAADDSGLPNDRFFAVRPEGSVSTLKIQRTERGDSAVYLCASSPRPGGGNEQFFGPGTRLTVL.

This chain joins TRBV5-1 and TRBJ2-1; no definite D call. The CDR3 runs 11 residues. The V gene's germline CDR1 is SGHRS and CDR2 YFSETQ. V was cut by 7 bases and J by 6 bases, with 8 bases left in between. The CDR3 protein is CASATANEQFF. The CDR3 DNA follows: TGCGCCAGCGCCACGGCCAATGAGCAGTTCTTC.

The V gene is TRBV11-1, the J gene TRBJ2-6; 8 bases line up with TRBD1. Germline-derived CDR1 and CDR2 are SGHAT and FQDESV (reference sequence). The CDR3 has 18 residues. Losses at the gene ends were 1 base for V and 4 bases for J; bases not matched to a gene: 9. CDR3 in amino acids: CASSLGGQGRVGANVLTF. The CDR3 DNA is TGTGCCAGCAGCTTAGGAGGACAGGGAAGAGTGGGGGCCAACGTCCTGACTTTC.

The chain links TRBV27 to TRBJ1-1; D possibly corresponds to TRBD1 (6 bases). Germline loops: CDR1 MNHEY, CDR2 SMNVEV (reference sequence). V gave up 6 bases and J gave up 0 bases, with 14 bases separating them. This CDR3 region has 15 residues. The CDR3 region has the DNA TGTGCCAGCAGCCGGGCAGGGGTTATGAACACTGAAGCTTTCTTT. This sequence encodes CASSRAGVMNTEAFF.

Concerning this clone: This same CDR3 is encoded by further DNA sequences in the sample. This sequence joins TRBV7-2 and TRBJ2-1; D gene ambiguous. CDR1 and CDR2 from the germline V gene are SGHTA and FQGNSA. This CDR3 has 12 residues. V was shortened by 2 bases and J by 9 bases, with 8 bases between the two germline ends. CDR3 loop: CASSLLASEQFF. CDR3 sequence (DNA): TGTGCCAGCAGCTTACTTGCCTCTGAGCAGTTCTTC. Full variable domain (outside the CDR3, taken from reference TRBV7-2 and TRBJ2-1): GAGVSQSPSNKVTEKGKDVELRCDPISGHTALYWYRQSLGQGLEFLIYFQGNSAPDKSGLPSDRFSAERTGGSVSTLTIQRTQQEDSAVYLCASSLLASEQFFGPGTRLTVL.

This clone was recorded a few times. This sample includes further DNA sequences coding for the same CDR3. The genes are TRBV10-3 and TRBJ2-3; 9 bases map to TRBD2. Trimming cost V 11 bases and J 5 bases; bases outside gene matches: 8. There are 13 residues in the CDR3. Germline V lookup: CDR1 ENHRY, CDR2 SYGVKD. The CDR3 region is CASLAGVEDTQYF. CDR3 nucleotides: TGTGCCTCTTTAGCGGGAGTTGAAGATACGCAGTATTTT.

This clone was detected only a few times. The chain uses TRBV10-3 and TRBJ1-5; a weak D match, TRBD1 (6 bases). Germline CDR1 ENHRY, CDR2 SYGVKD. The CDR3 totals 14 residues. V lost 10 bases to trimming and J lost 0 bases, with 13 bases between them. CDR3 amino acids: CASKSGDSNQPQHF. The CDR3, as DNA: TGTGCCAGTAAGTCAGGGGATAGCAATCAGCCCCAGCATTTT.

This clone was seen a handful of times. CDR3 bases: TGTGCCAGCAGCTTGGGTTCGCAGCGGGCTTCCGAGCAGTACTTC. Protein product: CASSLGSQRASEQYF. This sequence joins TRBV5-5 and TRBJ2-7; possible D gene TRBD2, 6 bases. The germline gives CDR1 SGHKS, CDR2 YYEKEE (reference sequence). The germline V and J ends were trimmed by 0 bases and 6 bases, with 16 bases remaining between them. This CDR3 spans 15 amino acids.

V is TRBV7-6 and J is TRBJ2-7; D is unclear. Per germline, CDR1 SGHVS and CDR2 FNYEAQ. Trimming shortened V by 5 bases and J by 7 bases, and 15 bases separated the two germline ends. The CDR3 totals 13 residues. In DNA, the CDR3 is TGTGCCAGCAGCCAAGATTGGCGTGGTGAGCAGTACGTC. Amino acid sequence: CASSQDWRGEQYV.

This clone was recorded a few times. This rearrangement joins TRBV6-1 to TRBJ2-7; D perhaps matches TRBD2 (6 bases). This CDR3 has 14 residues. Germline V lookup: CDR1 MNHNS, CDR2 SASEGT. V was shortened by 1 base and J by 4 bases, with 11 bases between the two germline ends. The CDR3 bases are TGTGCCAGCAGTGAAGTGGGGACTTCTTACGAGCAGTACTTC. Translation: CASSEVGTSYEQYF.

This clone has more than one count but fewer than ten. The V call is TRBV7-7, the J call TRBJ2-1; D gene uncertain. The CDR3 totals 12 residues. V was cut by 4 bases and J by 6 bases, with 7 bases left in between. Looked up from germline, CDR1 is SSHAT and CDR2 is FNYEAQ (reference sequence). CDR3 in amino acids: CASSYDVNEQFF. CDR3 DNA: TGTGCCAGCAGCTACGACGTCAATGAGCAGTTCTTC.

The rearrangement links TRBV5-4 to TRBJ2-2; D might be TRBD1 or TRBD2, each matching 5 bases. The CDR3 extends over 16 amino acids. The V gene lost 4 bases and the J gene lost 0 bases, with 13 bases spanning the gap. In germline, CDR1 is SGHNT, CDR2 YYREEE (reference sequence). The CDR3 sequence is CASSPLRGANTGELFF. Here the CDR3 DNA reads TGTGCCAGCAGCCCCCTCAGAGGGGCGAACACCGGGGAGCTGTTTTTT.

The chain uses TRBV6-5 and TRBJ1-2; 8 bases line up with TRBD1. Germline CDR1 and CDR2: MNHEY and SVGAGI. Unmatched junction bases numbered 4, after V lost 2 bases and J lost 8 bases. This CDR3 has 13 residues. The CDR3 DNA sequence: TGTGCCAGCAGTTACGACAGGGGCGGCGGCTACACCTTC. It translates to CASSYDRGGGYTF.

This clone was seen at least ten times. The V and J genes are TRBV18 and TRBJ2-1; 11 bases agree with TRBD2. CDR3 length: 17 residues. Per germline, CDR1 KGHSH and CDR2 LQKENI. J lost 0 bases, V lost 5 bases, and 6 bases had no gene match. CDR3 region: CASSSLAGGVSYNEQFF. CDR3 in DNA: TGTGCCAGCTCAAGCCTAGCGGGGGGAGTCTCCTACAATGAGCAGTTCTTC.

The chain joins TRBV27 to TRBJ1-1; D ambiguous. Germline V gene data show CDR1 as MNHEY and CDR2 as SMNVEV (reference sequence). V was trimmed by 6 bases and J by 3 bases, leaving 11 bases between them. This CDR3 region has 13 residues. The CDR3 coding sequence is TGTGCCAGCAGGGATACCGGGGACACTGAAGCTTTCTTT. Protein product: CASRDTGDTEAFF.

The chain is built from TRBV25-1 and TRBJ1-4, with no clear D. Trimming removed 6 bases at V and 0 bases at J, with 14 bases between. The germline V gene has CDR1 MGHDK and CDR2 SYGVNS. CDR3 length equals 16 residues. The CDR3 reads CASRGPGVPTNEKLFF. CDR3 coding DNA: TGTGCCAGCAGGGGCCCCGGAGTCCCAACTAATGAAAAACTGTTTTTT.

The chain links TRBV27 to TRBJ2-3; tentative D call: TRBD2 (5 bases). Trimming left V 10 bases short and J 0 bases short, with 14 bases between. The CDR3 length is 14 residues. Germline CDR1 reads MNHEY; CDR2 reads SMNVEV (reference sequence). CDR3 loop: CATPRDSSTDTQYF. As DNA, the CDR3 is TGTGCCACCCCTCGGGATTCGAGCACAGATACGCAGTATTTT.

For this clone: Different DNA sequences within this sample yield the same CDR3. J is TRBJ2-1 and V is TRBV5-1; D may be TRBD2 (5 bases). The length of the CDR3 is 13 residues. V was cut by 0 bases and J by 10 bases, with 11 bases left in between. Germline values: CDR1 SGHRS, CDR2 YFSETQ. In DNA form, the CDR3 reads TGCGCCAGCAGCTTGGCCGGCGCGGGCGAGCAGTTCTTC. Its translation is CASSLAGAGEQFF.

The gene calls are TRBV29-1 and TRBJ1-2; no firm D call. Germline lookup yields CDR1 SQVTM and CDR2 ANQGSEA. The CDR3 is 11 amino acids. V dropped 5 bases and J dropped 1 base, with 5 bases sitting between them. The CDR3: CSVYINYGYTF. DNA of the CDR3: TGCAGCGTTTATATTAACTATGGCTACACCTTC. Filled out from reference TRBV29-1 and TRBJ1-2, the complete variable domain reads SAVISQKPSRDICQRGTSLTIQCQVDSQVTMMFWYRQQPGQSLTLIATANQGSEATYESGFVIDKFPISRPNLTFSTLTVSNMSPEDSSIYLCSVYINYGYTFGSGTRLTVV.

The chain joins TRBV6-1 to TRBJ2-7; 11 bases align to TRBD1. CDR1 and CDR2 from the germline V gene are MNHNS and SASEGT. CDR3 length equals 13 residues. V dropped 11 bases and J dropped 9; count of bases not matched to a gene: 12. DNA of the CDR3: TGTGCCCGACAGGACAGGGGGCCCGGAGGGCAGTACGTC. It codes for CARQDRGPGGQYV.